Listed below are T cell receptor beta chains from one sample, sequenced in a study of identical twins. TCRdb fed the 5' RACE reads into MiXCR, producing one record per CDR3 protein. The table has about 890,000 distinct CDR3 sequences, roughly 12% seen once. These records were also assigned to another study, of yellow fever vaccine responses in identical twins.

The specimen sequenced was PBMCs. The receptors here all came from a woman between 18 and 29 years old in good health. The CDR3 runs from the conserved cysteine through the conserved F or W. Each record gives: J gene, V gene, clone size, D gene, CDR3 DNA, CDR3 protein. D genes are given only for firm matches. A row's size may be missing; if present it is once, few, many or a size class.

TRBJ2-2,TRBV2,NA,TRBD2,TGTGCCTGCAGTCTACGACTAGCGGGGGGCCGGAACACCGGGGAGCTGTTTTTT,CACSLRLAGGRNTGELFF
TRBJ2-7,TRBV12-3/TRBV12-4,NA,TRBD1,TGTGCCAGCAGTTCTCGACAGGGGGCTGTCGAGCAGTACTTC,CASSSRQGAVEQYF
TRBJ2-6,TRBV2,few,TRBD1,TGTGCCAGCAGCCCAGGACAGGGTTTCTCTGGGGCCAACGTCCTGACTTTC,CASSPGQGFSGANVLTF
TRBJ2-1,TRBV29-1,once,TRBD1,TGCAGCGTTCGTCGAGACTGGGACAGCAACAATGAGCAGTTCTTC,CSVRRDWDSNNEQFF
TRBJ1-1,TRBV9,NA,NA,TGTGCCAGCAGCGTAGCCCCGCACACTGAAGCTTTCTTT,CASSVAPHTEAFF
TRBJ2-3,TRBV4-1,many,NA,TGCGCCAGCAGCCAAGATCGCGGGGCCGGCACAGATACGCAGTATTTT,CASSQDRGAGTDTQYF
TRBJ2-1,TRBV12-3/TRBV12-4,NA,TRBD2,TGTGCCAGCAGTCAACTAGCGGGAGGGGACAATGAGCAGTTCTTC,CASSQLAGGDNEQFF
TRBJ2-3,TRBV14,once,TRBD2,TGTGCCAGCAATCAGGGGACTAGCGGGACAGATACGCAGTATTTT,CASNQGTSGTDTQYF
TRBJ1-2,TRBV28,NA,NA,TGTGCCAGCAGTTTTTCCGACTCTCTTGGCTACACCTTC,CASSFSDSLGYTF
TRBJ2-3,TRBV3-1,NA,TRBD2,TGTGCCAGCACCCGAAGACTAGCGGGGGGGAGTACCCCAGATACGCAGTATTTT,CASTRRLAGGSTPDTQYF
TRBJ2-3,TRBV24-1,NA,NA,TGTGCCACCAGAACAAACCAAGGGACGCAGTATTTT,CATRTNQGTQYF
TRBJ2-7,TRBV6-1,NA,TRBD2,TGTGCCAGCACCCCTTCGGGACTAGCTTACGAGCAGTACTTC,CASTPSGLAYEQYF
TRBJ2-1,TRBV4-1,NA,NA,TGCGCCAGCAGCCAAGGGTTTACATACGAGCAGTTCTTC,CASSQGFTYEQFF
TRBJ1-3,TRBV25-1,few,NA,TGTGCCAGCAGTGAATATGCAGGACAGAGCTCTGGAAACACCATATATTTT,CASSEYAGQSSGNTIYF
TRBJ1-6,TRBV5-6,NA,NA,TGTGCCAGTAGTAAGAACTATAATTCACCCCTCCACTTT,CASSKNYNSPLHF
TRBJ2-3,TRBV12-3/TRBV12-4,once,TRBD2,TGTGCCAGCAGTTTACGGGGTAGCGGGACGACAGATACGCAGTATTTT,CASSLRGSGTTDTQYF
TRBJ2-1,TRBV5-4,few,TRBD2,TGTGCCAGCAGCTCGATTAGCGGGAGGGCCAGGTCCTTCTACAATGAGCAGTTCTTC,CASSSISGRARSFYNEQFF
TRBJ2-3,TRBV12-3/TRBV12-4,NA,NA,TGTGCCAGCAGTCCCAAGACATTTAGCACAGATACGCAGTATTTT,CASSPKTFSTDTQYF
TRBJ2-2,TRBV27,few,NA,TGTGCCAGCAGTCGCTTGGTGGACACCGGGGAGCTGTTTTTT,CASSRLVDTGELFF
TRBJ2-2,TRBV6-1,few,NA,TGTGCCAGCATTCGGTCTATGAACACCGGGGAGCTGTTTTTT,CASIRSMNTGELFF
TRBJ2-2,TRBV5-6,NA,TRBD2,TGTGCCAGCAGCCCCGGCGGGCTAGCGGGTAATCTCCGGGAGCTGTTTTTT,CASSPGGLAGNLRELFF
TRBJ2-5,TRBV12-3/TRBV12-4,few,NA,TGTGCCAGCAGTTTAGGTTCACAGTTCCAAGAGACCCAGTACTTC,CASSLGSQFQETQYF
TRBJ2-1,TRBV29-1,NA,NA,TGCAGCGTAGTGGGCAATGAGCAGTTCTTC,CSVVGNEQFF
TRBJ2-4,TRBV5-5,NA,NA,TGTGCCAGCAGCCCCTACTTTTTCAGACAGAGGAAAAACATTCAGTACTTC,CASSPYFFRQRKNIQYF
TRBJ2-3,TRBV2,few,NA,TGTGCCAGCCTAACCGGGCCCCCCGCGGATACGCAGTATTTT,CASLTGPPADTQYF
TRBJ1-1,TRBV28,few,NA,TGTGCCAGCAGCCCGCCCGGGGGGGATAGCATTGAAGCTTTCTTT,CASSPPGGDSIEAFF
TRBJ2-5,TRBV7-9,NA,TRBD1,TGTGCCAGCAGCTTACCAGGGACAGATAAAGAGACCCAGTACTTC,CASSLPGTDKETQYF
TRBJ2-1,TRBV4-1,NA,TRBD2,TGCGCCAGCAGCCAAGATCATACAGCGGGAGGCTCCTACAATGAGCAGTTCTTC,CASSQDHTAGGSYNEQFF
TRBJ2-3,TRBV27,many,NA,TGTGCCAGCAGTTTATCTATACAGGGAGTGAAATGGGGTACGCAGTATTTT,CASSLSIQGVKWGTQYF
TRBJ2-1,TRBV29-1,NA,NA,TGCAGCGTACAGGGAACGAGCTCCTACAATGAGCAGTTCTTC,CSVQGTSSYNEQFF
TRBJ2-7,TRBV12-3/TRBV12-4,many,NA,TGTGCCAGCAGCCGAACCCGCTACGAGCAGTACTTC,CASSRTRYEQYF
TRBJ2-3,TRBV11-1,few,TRBD1,TGTGCCAGCAGCTTCCCCAGGGGACAGGGGGGAAAGACACACACAGATACGCAGTATTTT,CASSFPRGQGGKTHTDTQYF
TRBJ1-1,TRBV7-9,few,NA,TGTGCCAGCAGCTCCCGGCGTGGACCCGGGGTAGCTTTCTTT,CASSSRRGPGVAFF
TRBJ2-5,TRBV12-3/TRBV12-4,few,TRBD2,TGTGCCAGCAGACGGACTAGCGGGAGCGGGGAGACCCAGTACTTC,CASRRTSGSGETQYF
TRBJ2-1,TRBV5-5,few,NA,TGTGCCAGCAGCTTAGGTCCGACCAGCAGGCAGTTCTTC,CASSLGPTSRQFF
TRBJ2-5,TRBV7-9,NA,TRBD2,TGTGCCTCCGGGGCTAGCGGGGGCCAAGAGACCCAGTACTTC,CASGASGGQETQYF
TRBJ1-1,TRBV5-4,few,TRBD1,TGTGCCAGCAGCTCGACCGGGACAGGGGACACTGAAGCTTTCTTT,CASSSTGTGDTEAFF
TRBJ2-5,TRBV4-1,NA,NA,TGCGCCAGCAGCCAAGAAGGCAGGGCGAGGGAGACCCAGTACTTC,CASSQEGRARETQYF
TRBJ2-1,TRBV9,many,TRBD2,TGTGCCAGCAGCGTAGTGGTGGGAGGGAGGTACAATGAGCAGTTCTTC,CASSVVVGGRYNEQFF
TRBJ2-7,TRBV7-2,NA,NA,TGTGCCAGCAGCTTAGGGTTGGCCATGGGGTACTACGAGCAGTACTTC,CASSLGLAMGYYEQYF
TRBJ2-6,TRBV11-1,NA,TRBD1,TGTGCCAGCAGCTTCAGCCGGGACAGGGGGCCGGGGGGGGCCAACGTCCTGACTTTC,CASSFSRDRGPGGANVLTF
TRBJ1-1,TRBV7-9,NA,NA,TGTGCCAGCACTTGGGGAATGAACACTGAAGCTTTCTTT,CASTWGMNTEAFF
TRBJ2-2,TRBV5-1,NA,NA,TGCGCCAGCGGTCCTACAGAGCAGGGGTGGAACACCGGGGAGCTGTTTTTT,CASGPTEQGWNTGELFF